This TCR beta chain is from a study of CD8 T cells in Susac syndrome. The V and J ends lost 4 bases and 3 bases respectively, with 18 bases between them. Per the germline V gene, CDR1 is SGDLS and CDR2 is YYNGEE. CDR3 length: 16 amino acids. It was with random hexamers that roughly 0.45 to 1 ug RNA was reverse transcribed. Using its own MiXCR run on the immunoSEQ multiplex PCR reads, TCRdb lists one record per CDR3 protein. The sample shows 180,000 or so distinct CDR3 sequences, about 95% of them seen only once. The receptor was isolated from a human donor in good health. The sequenced sample consisted of CD4+ T cells from PBMCs. The chain couples TRBV9 to TRBJ2-3; D possibly corresponds to TRBD2 (5 bases). CDR3 coding DNA: TGTGCCAGCAGCTCCGCCGAGGGCGAAAGGACAGATACGCAGTATTTT. Its translation: CASSSAEGERTDTQYF.